These 19 T cell receptor beta chains were all obtained from the same sample, sequenced in a study of beta chain features in type 1 diabetes. Study outcomes and limitations: Patients with Type 1 diabetes showed moderately but significantly shorter TCRB CDR3s in all four CD4+ subsets.

Isolated RNA was reverse transcribed in full, so expressed TCRB transcripts were sequenced. This table comes from immunoSEQ multiplex PCR, and its TCRdb copy is limited to in-frame clones, with some not included. The sample consists of approximately 250,000 clones, roughly a tenth of them appearing once. Antigen specificity for these receptors is unknown. Sequencing was done on a sample of naive CD4+ T cells from blood. The receptors come from a man aged 25-45 years with type 1 diabetes.

This clone was detected a few times. The J gene is TRBJ2-5, the V gene TRBV7-9, with D possibly TRBD1 on 7 matching bases. Germline-derived CDR1 and CDR2 are SEHNR and FQNEAQ (reference sequence). There are 14 residues in the CDR3. Trimming shortened V by 5 bases and J by 4 bases, and 14 bases separated the two germline ends. CDR3 in DNA: TGTGCCAGCAGCGCCCGACAGGGAGGAGAGACCCAGTACTTC. Translated: CASSARQGGETQYF. Based on the CDR3 plus reference TRBV7-9 and TRBJ2-5, the full variable domain is DTGVSQNPRHKITKRGQNVTFRCDPISEHNRLYWYRQTLGQGPEFLTYFQNEAQLEKSRLLSDRFSAERPKGSFSTLEIQRTEQGDSAMYLCASSARQGGETQYFGPGTRLLVL.

This clone was detected only a few times. The rearrangement links TRBV4-3 to TRBJ2-3; TRBD2 agrees at 7 bases. CDR1 and CDR2 from the germline V gene are LGHNA and YSLEER. V trimming: 3 bases; J trimming: 5 bases; junction bases outside the gene matches: 8. The CDR3 has 15 amino acids. Here the CDR3 reads CASSQGGTFVDTQYF. The CDR3 nucleotides read TGCGCCAGCAGCCAGGGAGGGACTTTCGTAGATACGCAGTATTTT.

This clone was detected a few times. J is TRBJ2-1 and V is TRBV7-3; 14 bases align to TRBD2. With V trimmed by 2 bases and J by 9 bases, 9 bases remained unmatched. CDR3 length: 17 amino acids. The germline V gene encodes CDR1 SGHTA and CDR2 FQGTGA. CDR3 residues: CASSLGGSGTSGGEQFF. The CDR3 region has the DNA TGTGCCAGCAGCTTAGGAGGCTCCGGGACTAGCGGGGGTGAGCAGTTCTTC.

This clone has a handful of counts. The chain employs TRBV5-4 and TRBJ1-2; 8 bases are shared with TRBD1. The CDR3 has 13 residues. Germline-derived CDR1 and CDR2 are SGHNT and YYREEE (reference sequence). The V and J ends lost 2 bases and 8 bases, in that order; junction bases with no gene match: 5. This chain's CDR3 is CASSFPTGEGYTF. The CDR3 DNA reads TGTGCCAGCAGCTTTCCGACAGGGGAAGGCTACACCTTC.

The gene calls are TRBV27 and TRBJ2-1, with 8 nucleotides matching TRBD1. The germline V gene encodes CDR1 MNHEY and CDR2 SMNVEV (reference sequence). This CDR3 spans 14 amino acids. The trim removed 7 bases at V and 3 bases at J, leaving 5 bases unmatched. CDR3 residues: CASKPTGDYNEQFF. The CDR3 DNA sequence: TGTGCCAGCAAACCGACAGGGGACTACAATGAGCAGTTCTTC.

V usage is TRBV9 and J usage is TRBJ1-3; tentative D call: TRBD1 (6 bases). Per the germline V gene, CDR1 is SGDLS and CDR2 is YYNGEE. This CDR3 comprises 15 residues. Trimming stripped 0 bases from V and 2 bases from J, with 9 bases between. This CDR3 is CASSVEGQPGNTIYF. The CDR3 DNA sequence: TGTGCCAGCAGCGTAGAGGGACAACCTGGAAACACCATATATTTT.

This clone has a handful of counts. The chain links TRBV30 to TRBJ1-2; 7 bases map to TRBD1. Per germline, CDR1 GTSNPN and CDR2 SVGIG (reference sequence). With V trimmed by 7 bases and J by 4 bases, 3 bases remained unmatched. The CDR3 spans 11 residues. The CDR3 sequence: CASGQSYGYTF. Here the CDR3 DNA reads TGTGCCTCGGGACAGTCCTATGGCTACACCTTC.

The rearrangement uses TRBV28 and TRBJ2-5, with 8 bases matching TRBD1. The junction had 15 bases not matched to a gene; V was cut back by 6 bases and J by 6 bases. The CDR3 sequence is 16 residues long. From germline, CDR1 is MDHEN and CDR2 SYDVKM. The CDR3 sequence is CASSRSGQGLGKTQYF. CDR3 nucleotide sequence: TGTGCCAGCAGCCGCTCCGGACAGGGCCTCGGAAAGACCCAGTACTTC.

This clone has a handful of counts. The chain links TRBV11-2 to TRBJ2-1, with D perhaps matching TRBD2 (5 bases). Trimming cost V 7 bases and J 0 bases, with 16 bases left between them. Germline V lookup: CDR1 SGHAT, CDR2 FQNNGV. There are 16 residues in the CDR3. This chain's CDR3 is CASTYFPGSSYNEQFF. Here the CDR3 DNA reads TGTGCCAGCACATACTTCCCTGGGAGCTCCTACAATGAGCAGTTCTTC. Based on the CDR3 plus reference TRBV11-2 and TRBJ2-1, the full variable domain is EAGVAQSPRYKIIEKRQSVAFWCNPISGHATLYWYQQILGQGPKLLIQFQNNGVVDDSQLPKDRFSAERLKGVDSTLKIQPAKLEDSAVYLCASTYFPGSSYNEQFFGPGTRLTVL.

This sequence joins TRBV4-3 and TRBJ1-2; unclear D gene. The CDR3 is made up of 11 amino acids. V lost 3 bases and J lost 8, with 7 bases in between. Germline V gene lookup returns CDR1 LGHNA and CDR2 YSLEER. The CDR3 region has the DNA TGCGCCAGCAGCCACGGAGGGGGCTACACCTTC. Translated: CASSHGGGYTF.

This clone came up a few times. The chain employs TRBV15 and TRBJ1-4, with 9 bases aligning to TRBD1. The CDR3 is 17 residues long. Germline CDR1 and CDR2: LNHNV and YYDKDF (reference sequence). V trimming: 0 bases; J trimming: 3 bases; junction bases outside the gene matches: 5. The CDR3 bases are TGTGCCACCAGCAGAGATCCGGGACAGGGCCCTAATGAAAAACTGTTTTTT. It codes for CATSRDPGQGPNEKLFF.

The rearrangement uses TRBV5-1 and TRBJ2-7, with TRBD2 matching over 10 bases. V lost 4 bases, J lost 2 bases, and 3 bases stayed unmatched. Per germline, CDR1 SGHRS and CDR2 YFSETQ. The CDR3 is made up of 14 amino acids. CDR3 region: CASSLAGAAYEQYF. CDR3 DNA sequence: TGCGCCAGCAGCCTAGCGGGGGCCGCCTACGAGCAGTACTTC.

The genes are TRBV9 and TRBJ2-3; TRBD1 aligns across 7 bases. The trim removed 1 base at V and 8 bases at J, leaving 10 bases unmatched. Germline V lookup: CDR1 SGDLS, CDR2 YYNGEE. This CDR3 comprises 15 residues. The CDR3 DNA is TGTGCCAGCAGCGTAAGGGACAGCGCAAGAGGTACGCAGTATTTT. This sequence encodes CASSVRDSARGTQYF. The complete variable domain, with remaining parts taken from reference TRBV9 and TRBJ2-3, reads DSGVTQTPKHLITATGQRVTLRCSPRSGDLSVYWYQQSLDQGLQFLIQYYNGEERAKGNILERFSAQQFPDLHSELNLSSLELGDSALYFCASSVRDSARGTQYFGPGTRLTVL.

The genes are TRBV15 and TRBJ1-2, with a possible D match to TRBD1 (5 bases). Trimming stripped 0 bases from V and 4 bases from J, with 12 bases between. Germline CDR1 LNHNV, CDR2 YYDKDF (reference sequence). The CDR3 has 15 residues. The DNA for the CDR3 is TGTGCCACCAGCAGAGATAACGGGGGAAGCTATGGCTACACCTTC. Translation: CATSRDNGGSYGYTF. The variable domain in full, with the rest retrieved from reference TRBV15 and TRBJ1-2, is DAMVIQNPRYQVTQFGKPVTLSCSQTLNHNVMYWYQQKSSQAPKLLFHYYDKDFNNEADTPDNFQSRRPNTSFCFLDIRSPGLGDTAMYLCATSRDNGGSYGYTFGSGTRLTVV.

The rearrangement links TRBV11-2 to TRBJ2-5; 16 bases agree with TRBD2. The germline gives CDR1 SGHAT, CDR2 FQNNGV. The CDR3 totals 18 residues. The V gene end was trimmed by 4 bases and the J gene end by 5 bases; junction bases not matched to a gene: 10. The DNA of the CDR3 is TGTGCCAGCAGCTCAGGGACTAGCGGGGGGGCCGACGGGGAGACCCAGTACTTC. Encoded protein: CASSSGTSGGADGETQYF.

The chain carries TRBV4-2 and TRBJ2-7; the D is unclear. The V and J ends lost 0 bases and 2 bases respectively, with 11 bases between them. This CDR3 has 15 residues. Per the germline V gene, CDR1 is LGHNA and CDR2 is YNFKEQ. The CDR3 region is CASSQDNGLAYEQYF. The CDR3 bases are TGTGCCAGCAGCCAAGATAATGGCCTAGCCTACGAGCAGTACTTC.

In this sample, this clone turned up a few times. The rearrangement links TRBV21-1 to TRBJ2-7; TRBD1, the table's D call, was not compared with the DNA. TRBV21-1 is labeled a pseudogene. This CDR3 has 15 residues. CDR3 protein: CASTPGGQATLEQYF. The CDR3 DNA reads as TGTGCCAGCACCCCTGGGGGACAGGCCACTCTCGAGCAGTACTTC.

This rearrangement joins TRBV5-4 to TRBJ2-7; TRBD2 matches 7 bases. CDR1 SGHNT and CDR2 YYREEE come from the germline V gene (reference sequence). J gave up 2 bases and V 2 bases, and 7 bases lay outside the gene matches. The CDR3 extends over 15 amino acids. The CDR3 protein is CASSLRTRITYEQYF. The CDR3 bases are TGTGCCAGCAGCTTAAGGACTAGGATAACCTACGAGCAGTACTTC.

This clone was seen only a few times. The chain is built from TRBV28 and TRBJ2-7; 7 bases fit TRBD1. The CDR3 runs 17 residues. Germline CDR1 is MDHEN and CDR2 is SYDVKM. V lost 1 base to trimming and J lost 1 base; unmatched junction nucleotides: 10. The CDR3 DNA reads TGTGCCAGCAGTTTATACCCCCTCCGGGACAGTTCCTACGAGCAGTACTTC. Translated: CASSLYPLRDSSYEQYF.